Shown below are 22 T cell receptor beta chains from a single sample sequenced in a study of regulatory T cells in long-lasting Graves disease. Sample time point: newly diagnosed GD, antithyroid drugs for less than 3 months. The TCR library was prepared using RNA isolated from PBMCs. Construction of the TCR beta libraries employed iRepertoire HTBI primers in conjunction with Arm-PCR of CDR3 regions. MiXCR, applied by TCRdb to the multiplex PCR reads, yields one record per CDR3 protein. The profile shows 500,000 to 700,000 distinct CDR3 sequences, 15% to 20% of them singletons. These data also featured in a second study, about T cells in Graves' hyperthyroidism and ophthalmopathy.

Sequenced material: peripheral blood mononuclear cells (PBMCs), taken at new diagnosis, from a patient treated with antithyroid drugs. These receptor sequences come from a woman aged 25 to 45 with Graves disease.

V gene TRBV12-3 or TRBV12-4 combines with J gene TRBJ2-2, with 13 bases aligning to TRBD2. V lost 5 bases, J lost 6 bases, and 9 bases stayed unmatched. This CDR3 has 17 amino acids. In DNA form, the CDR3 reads TGTGCCAGCAGTCCGGGACTAGCGGGACTATCGCCCGGGGAGCTGTTTTTT. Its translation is CASSPGLAGLSPGELFF.

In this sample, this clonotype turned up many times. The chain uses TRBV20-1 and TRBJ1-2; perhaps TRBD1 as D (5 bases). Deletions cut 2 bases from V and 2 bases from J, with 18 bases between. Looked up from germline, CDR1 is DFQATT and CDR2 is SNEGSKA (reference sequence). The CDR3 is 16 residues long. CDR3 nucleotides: TGCAGTGCTAGATTGGCAGGGCCTAGAGAAAACTATGGCTACACCTTC. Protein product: CSARLAGPRENYGYTF.

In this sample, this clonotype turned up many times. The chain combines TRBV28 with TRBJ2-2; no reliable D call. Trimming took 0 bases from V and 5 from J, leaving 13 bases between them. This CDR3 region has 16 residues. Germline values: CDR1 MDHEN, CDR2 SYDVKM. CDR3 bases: TGTGCCAGCAGTTTATGGGACCTAGGTGGGACCGGGGAGCTGTTTTTT. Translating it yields CASSLWDLGGTGELFF.

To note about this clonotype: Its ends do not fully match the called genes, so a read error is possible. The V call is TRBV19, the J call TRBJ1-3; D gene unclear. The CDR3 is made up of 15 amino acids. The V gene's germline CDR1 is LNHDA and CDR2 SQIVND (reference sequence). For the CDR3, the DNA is TGTGCCAGTAGTCTAGACCGACGGCCTGGAAACACCATATATTTT. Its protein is CASSLDRRPGNTIYF.

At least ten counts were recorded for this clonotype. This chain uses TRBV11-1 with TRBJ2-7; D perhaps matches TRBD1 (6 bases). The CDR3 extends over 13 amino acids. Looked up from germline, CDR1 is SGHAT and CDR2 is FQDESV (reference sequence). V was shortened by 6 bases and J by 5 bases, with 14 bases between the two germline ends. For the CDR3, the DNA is TGTGCCAGCAGTGTCGACAGGTTCCACGAGCAGTACTTC. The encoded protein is CASSVDRFHEQYF. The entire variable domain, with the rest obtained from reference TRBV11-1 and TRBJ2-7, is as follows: EAEVAQSPRYKITEKSQAVAFWCDPISGHATLYWYRQILGQGPELLVQFQDESVVDDSQLPKDRFSAERLKGVDSTLKIQPAELGDSAMYLCASSVDRFHEQYFGPGTRLTVT.

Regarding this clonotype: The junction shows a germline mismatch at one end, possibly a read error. In nucleotides, the CDR3 is TGTTCCAGCAGTTCGCCCTTGGGGTATGAGCAGTTCTTC. It yields the protein CSSSSPLGYEQFF. This rearrangement joins TRBV27 to TRBJ2-1; no definite D call. The CDR3 is 13 amino acids. The germline V gene has CDR1 MNHEY and CDR2 SMNVEV (reference sequence).

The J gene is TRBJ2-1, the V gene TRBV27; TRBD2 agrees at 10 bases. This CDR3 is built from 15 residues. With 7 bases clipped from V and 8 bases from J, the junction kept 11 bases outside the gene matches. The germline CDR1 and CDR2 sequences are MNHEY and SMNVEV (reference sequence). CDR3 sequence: CASTRLAGELDEQFF. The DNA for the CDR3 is TGTGCCAGCACCCGTCTAGCGGGGGAGCTCGATGAGCAGTTCTTC.

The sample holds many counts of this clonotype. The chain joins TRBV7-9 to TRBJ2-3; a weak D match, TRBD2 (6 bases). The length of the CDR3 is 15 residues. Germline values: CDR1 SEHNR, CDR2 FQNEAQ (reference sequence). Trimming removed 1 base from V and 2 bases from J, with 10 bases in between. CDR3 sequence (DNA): TGTGCCAGCAGCTTAGTCGGCGGGAACACAGATACGCAGTATTTT. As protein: CASSLVGGNTDTQYF.

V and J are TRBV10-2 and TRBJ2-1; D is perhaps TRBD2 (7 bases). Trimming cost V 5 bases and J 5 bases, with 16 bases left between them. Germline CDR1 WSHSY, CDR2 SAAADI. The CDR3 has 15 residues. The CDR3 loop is CASSPGGPTHNEQFF. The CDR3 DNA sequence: TGCGCCAGCAGTCCGGGGGGCCCTACGCACAATGAGCAGTTCTTC.

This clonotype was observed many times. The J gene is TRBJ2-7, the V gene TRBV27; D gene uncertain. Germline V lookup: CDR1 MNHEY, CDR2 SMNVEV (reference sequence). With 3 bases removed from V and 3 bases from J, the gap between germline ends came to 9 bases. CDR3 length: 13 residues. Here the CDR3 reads CASSFVSNYEQYF. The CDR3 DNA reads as TGTGCCAGCAGTTTCGTCAGTAACTACGAGCAGTACTTC.

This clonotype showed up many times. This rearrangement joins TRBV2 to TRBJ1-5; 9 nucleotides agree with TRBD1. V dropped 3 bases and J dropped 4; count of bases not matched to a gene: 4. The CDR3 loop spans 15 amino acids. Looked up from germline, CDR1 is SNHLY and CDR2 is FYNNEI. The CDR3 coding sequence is TGTGCCAGCAGTGAGGGGGGACAGGGAAATCAGCCCCAGCATTTT. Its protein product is CASSEGGQGNQPQHF. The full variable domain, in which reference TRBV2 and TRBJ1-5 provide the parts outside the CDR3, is EPEVTQTPSHQVTQMGQEVILRCVPISNHLYFYWYRQILGQKVEFLVSFYNNEISEKSEIFDDQFSVERPDGSNFTLKIRSTKLEDSAMYFCASSEGGQGNQPQHFGDGTRLSIL.

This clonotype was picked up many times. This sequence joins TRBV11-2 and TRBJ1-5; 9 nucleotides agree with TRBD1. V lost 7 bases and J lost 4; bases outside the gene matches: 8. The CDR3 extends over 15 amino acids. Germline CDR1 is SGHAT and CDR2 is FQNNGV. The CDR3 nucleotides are TGTGCCAGCACCTCCCCGGGACAGGGTAATCAGCCCCAGCATTTT. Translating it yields CASTSPGQGNQPQHF.

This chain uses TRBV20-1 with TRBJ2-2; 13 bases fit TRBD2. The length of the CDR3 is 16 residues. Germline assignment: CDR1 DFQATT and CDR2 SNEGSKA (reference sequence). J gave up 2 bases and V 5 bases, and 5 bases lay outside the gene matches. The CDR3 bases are TGCAGTGCTTACCGGACTAGCGGGAGTAACACCGGGGAGCTGTTTTTT. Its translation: CSAYRTSGSNTGELFF.

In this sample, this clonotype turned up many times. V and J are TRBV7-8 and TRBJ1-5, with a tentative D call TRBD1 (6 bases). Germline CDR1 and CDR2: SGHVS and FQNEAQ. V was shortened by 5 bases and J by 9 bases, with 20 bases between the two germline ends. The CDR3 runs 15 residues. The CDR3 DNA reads TGTGCCAGCAGCGTATGGACAGATAGCTCGTCGCCCCAGCATTTT. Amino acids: CASSVWTDSSSPQHF.

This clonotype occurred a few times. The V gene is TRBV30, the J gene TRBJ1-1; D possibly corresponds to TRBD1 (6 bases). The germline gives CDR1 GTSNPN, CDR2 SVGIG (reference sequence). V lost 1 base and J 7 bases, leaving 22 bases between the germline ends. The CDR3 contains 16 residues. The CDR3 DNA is TGTGCCTGGAGTGCTATCGGGGGCTTAGGGGGTGTTGAAGCTTTCTTT. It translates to CAWSAIGGLGGVEAFF.

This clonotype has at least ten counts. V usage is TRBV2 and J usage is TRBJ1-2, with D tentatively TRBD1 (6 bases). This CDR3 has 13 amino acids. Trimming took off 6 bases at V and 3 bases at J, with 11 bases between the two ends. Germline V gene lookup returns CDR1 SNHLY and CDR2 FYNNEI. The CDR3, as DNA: TGTGCCAGCAGACAGGGTTGGTACTATGGCTACACCTTC. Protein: CASRQGWYYGYTF. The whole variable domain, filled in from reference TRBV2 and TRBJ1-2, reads EPEVTQTPSHQVTQMGQEVILRCVPISNHLYFYWYRQILGQKVEFLVSFYNNEISEKSEIFDDQFSVERPDGSNFTLKIRSTKLEDSAMYFCASRQGWYYGYTFGSGTRLTVV.

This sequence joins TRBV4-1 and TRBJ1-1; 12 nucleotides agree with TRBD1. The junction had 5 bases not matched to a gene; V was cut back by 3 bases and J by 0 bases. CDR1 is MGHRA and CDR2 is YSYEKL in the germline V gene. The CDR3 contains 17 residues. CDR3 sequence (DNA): TGCGCCAGCAGCCAGACCCGGGACAGGGGGCTGAACACTGAAGCTTTCTTT. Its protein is CASSQTRDRGLNTEAFF.

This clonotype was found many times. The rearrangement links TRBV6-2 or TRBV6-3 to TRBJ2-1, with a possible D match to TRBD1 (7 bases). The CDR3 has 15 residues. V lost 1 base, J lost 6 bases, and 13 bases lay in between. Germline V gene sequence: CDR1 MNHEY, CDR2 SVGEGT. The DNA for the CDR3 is TGTGCCAGCAGTTACTGGGCAGGGGGGCGCAATGAGCAGTTCTTC. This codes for CASSYWAGGRNEQFF.

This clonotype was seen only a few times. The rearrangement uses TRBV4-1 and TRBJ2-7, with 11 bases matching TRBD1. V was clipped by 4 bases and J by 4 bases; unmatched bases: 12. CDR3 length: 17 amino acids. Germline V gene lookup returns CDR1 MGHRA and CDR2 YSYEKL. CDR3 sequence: CASSLSFPGTGGYEQYF. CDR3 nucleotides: TGCGCCAGCAGCCTATCTTTCCCCGGGACAGGGGGATACGAGCAGTACTTC.

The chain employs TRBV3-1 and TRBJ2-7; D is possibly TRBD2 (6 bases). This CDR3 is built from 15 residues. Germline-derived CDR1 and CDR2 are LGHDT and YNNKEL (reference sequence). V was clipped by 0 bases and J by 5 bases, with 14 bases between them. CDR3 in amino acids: CASSQETSPFDEQYF. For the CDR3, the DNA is TGTGCCAGCAGCCAAGAAACTAGCCCCTTTGACGAGCAGTACTTC.

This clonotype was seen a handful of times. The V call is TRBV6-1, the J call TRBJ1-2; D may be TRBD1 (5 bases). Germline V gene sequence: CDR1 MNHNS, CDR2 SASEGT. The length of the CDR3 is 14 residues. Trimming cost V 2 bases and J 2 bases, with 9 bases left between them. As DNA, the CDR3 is TGTGCCAGCAGTGAATTATGGGGGAACTATGGCTACACCTTC. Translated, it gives CASSELWGNYGYTF.

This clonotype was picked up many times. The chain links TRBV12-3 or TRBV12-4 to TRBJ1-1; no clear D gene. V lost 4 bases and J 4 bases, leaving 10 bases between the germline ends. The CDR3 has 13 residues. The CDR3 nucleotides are TGTGCCAGCAGTTCGCACGCGGGCACTGAAGCTTTCTTT. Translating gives CASSSHAGTEAFF.